This TCR beta chain was retrieved from a study of shared clonotypes between healthy human individuals. As defined, naive CD8 cells were CD45RO-negative and positively selected for CCR7, with terminally differentiated effector memory CD45RA+ cells excluded. The CDR3 extends over 14 amino acids. Germline CDR1 MNHNY, CDR2 SVGAGI (reference sequence). J was trimmed by 6 bases and V by 4 bases; bases with no gene match: 7. Some clones are missing from TCRdb's copy, which holds only in-frame ones; the method was immunoSEQ multiplex PCR. The table records about 2.2 million clones, 93% of them present only once.

Sequencing was done on a sample of naive CD8+ T cells from PBMCs. The TCR was taken from a man in his late teens or twenties in good health. Some clones in this sample may be carry-over from other donors' samples. The chain carries TRBV6-6 and TRBJ2-5, with 8 bases matching TRBD1. The CDR3 reads CASSSDRGWQTQYF. The CDR3 nucleotides read TGTGCCAGCAGTTCTGACAGGGGATGGCAGACCCAGTACTTC.